At least ten counts were recorded for the clone carrying this T cell receptor beta chain. In germline, CDR1 is SNHLY, CDR2 FYNNEI. The V gene end was trimmed by 8 bases and the J gene end by 5 bases; junction bases not matched to a gene: 12. The CDR3 covers 15 residues. The record originates from a study of identical twins. Template switching introduced a universal primer site, and the cDNA bore unique molecular identifiers. TCRdb reprocessed the 5' RACE reads via MiXCR and lists one record per CDR3 protein. The repertoire holds 690,000 or so distinct CDR3 sequences, more than 6.5% seen once, with 0.85% to 1% in the top ten. The sample was also linked to a second study, of yellow fever vaccine responses in identical twins.

The TCR sequence derives from a woman aged 18 to 35 in good health. V gene TRBV2 combines with J gene TRBJ2-1; TRBD2 matches at 7 bases. The specimen was PBMCs. The CDR3 sequence: CASQGGSKGNNEQFF. The CDR3 DNA is TGTGCCAGCCAGGGAGGGTCCAAGGGGAACAATGAGCAGTTCTTC.